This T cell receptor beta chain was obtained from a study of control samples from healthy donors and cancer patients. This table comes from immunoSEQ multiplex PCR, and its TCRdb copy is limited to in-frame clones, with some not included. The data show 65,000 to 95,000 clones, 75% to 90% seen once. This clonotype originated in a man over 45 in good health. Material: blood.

The CDR3 nucleotides are TGTGCCAGCAGCTCGGATGGACAGGGCTGGGGCTACACCTTC. Its protein product is CASSSDGQGWGYTF. The genes are TRBV7-8 and TRBJ1-2; 8 nucleotides agree with TRBD1. The ends lost 4 bases at V and 8 bases at J; junction bases unmatched: 9. The CDR3 loop spans 14 amino acids. Germline-derived CDR1 and CDR2 are SGHVS and FQNEAQ.